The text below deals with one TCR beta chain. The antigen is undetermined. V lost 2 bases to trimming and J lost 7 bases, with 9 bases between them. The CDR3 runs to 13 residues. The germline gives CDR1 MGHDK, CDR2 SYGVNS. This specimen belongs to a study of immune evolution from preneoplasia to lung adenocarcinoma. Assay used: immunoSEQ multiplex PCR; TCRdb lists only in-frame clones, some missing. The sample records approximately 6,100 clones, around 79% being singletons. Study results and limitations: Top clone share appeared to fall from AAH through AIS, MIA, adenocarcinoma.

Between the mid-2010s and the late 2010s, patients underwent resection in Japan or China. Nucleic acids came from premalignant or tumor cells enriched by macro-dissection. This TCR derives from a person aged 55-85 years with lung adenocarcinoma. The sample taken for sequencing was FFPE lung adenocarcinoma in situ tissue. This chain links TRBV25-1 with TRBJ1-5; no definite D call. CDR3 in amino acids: CASSEAGSQPQHF. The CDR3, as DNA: TGTGCCAGCAGTGAAGCCGGTTCACAGCCCCAGCATTTT.